This T cell receptor (beta chain) was sequenced for a study of PD-L1 blockade in urothelial cancer. The overall study: Males with urothelial cancer arising in the bladder constituted most of the 29 patients.

Pretreatment and on-treatment blood mononuclear cell samples were taken, totaling between 1 and 8 time points per patient. Libraries were prepared by immunoSEQ multiplex PCR; TCRdb keeps only in-frame clonotypes and omits some of them. The repertoire holds some 79,000 clones, with 82% as singletons. CDR1 and CDR2 (germline): MGHDK, SYGVNS. V was clipped by 6 bases and J by 4 bases, with 12 bases between them. The CDR3 length is 13 residues. The chain combines TRBV25-1 with TRBJ2-5; maybe TRBD1 (5 bases). This sample comprised PBMCs, obtained around atezolizumab (anti-PD-L1) treatment. The receptor's source is a man between 65 and 79 years old with urothelial cancer. The CDR3 protein is CASRFQGGETQYF. DNA for the CDR3: TGTGCCAGCAGGTTTCAGGGTGGAGAGACCCAGTACTTC.